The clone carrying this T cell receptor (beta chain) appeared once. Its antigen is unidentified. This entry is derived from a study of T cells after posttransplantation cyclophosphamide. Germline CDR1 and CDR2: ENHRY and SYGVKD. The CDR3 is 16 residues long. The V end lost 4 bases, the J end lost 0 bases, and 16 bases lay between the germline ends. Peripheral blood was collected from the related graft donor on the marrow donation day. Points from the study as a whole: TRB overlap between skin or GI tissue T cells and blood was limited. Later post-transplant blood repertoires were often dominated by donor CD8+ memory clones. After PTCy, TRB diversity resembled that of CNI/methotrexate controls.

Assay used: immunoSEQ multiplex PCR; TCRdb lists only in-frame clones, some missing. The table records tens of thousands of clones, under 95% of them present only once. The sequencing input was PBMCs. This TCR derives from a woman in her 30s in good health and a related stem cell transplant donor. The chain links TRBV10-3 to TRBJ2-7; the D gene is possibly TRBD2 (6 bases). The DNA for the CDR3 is TGTGCCATCAGTGGAGATGGCGGGGTCCACTCCTACGAGCAGTACTTC. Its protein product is CAISGDGGVHSYEQYF.